This TCR beta chain was sequenced during a study of T cell responses to AZD1222 COVID-19 vaccine. Of note for this clone: Its antigen is not known.

The data were produced by immunoSEQ multiplex PCR, yet TCRdb's version contains in-frame clones alone and is incomplete. This sample carries approximately 140,000 clones, around nine tenths of them seen once, and the ten largest clones take about 3%. The ends were cut back, 0 bases at V and 2 bases at J, with 11 bases in the middle. The CDR3 runs 15 residues. Germline CDR1 and CDR2: LNHDA and SQIVND (reference sequence). Findings and limits, study-wide: Spike regions recognized by vaccine-associated CD4 TCRs spanned the protein, led by 160-218 and 743-854. Compared with day 0, the breadth and depth of the Spike-specific TCR repertoire rose significantly after two doses of AZD1222.

V gene TRBV19 combines with J gene TRBJ2-7; D may match TRBD1 or TRBD2 (5 bases each). The sequencing used peripheral blood, collected on day 0 of MenACWY control vaccination. The clonotype comes from an adult in good health. In DNA, the CDR3 is TGTGCCAGTAGTATAGATTTGGGACCTCCCTACGAGCAGTACTTC. Protein: CASSIDLGPPYEQYF.